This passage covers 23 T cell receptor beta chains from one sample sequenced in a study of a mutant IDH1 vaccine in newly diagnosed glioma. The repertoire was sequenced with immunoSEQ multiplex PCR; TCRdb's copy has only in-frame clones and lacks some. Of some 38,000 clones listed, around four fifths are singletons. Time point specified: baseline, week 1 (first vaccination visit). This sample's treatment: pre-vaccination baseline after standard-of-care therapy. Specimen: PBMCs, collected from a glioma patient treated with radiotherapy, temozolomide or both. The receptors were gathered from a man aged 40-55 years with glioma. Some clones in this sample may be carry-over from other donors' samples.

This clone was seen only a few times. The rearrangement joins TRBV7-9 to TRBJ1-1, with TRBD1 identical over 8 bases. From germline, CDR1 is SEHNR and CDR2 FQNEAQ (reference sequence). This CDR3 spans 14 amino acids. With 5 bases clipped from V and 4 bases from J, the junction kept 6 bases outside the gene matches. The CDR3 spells CASSGQGSVTEAFF. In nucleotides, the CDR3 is TGTGCCAGCAGCGGACAGGGTAGCGTCACTGAAGCTTTCTTT.

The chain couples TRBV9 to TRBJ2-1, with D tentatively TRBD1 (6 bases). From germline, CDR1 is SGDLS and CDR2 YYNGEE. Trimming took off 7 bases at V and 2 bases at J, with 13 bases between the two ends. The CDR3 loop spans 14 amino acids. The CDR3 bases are TGTGCCAGCCATGGGGGCCCAACCTACAATGAGCAGTTCTTC. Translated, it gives CASHGGPTYNEQFF.

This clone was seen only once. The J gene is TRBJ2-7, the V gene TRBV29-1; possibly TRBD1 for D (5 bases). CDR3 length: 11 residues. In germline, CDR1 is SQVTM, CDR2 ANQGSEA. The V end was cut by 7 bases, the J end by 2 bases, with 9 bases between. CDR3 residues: CSGQGAYEQYF. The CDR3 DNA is TGCAGCGGCCAAGGGGCCTACGAGCAGTACTTC.

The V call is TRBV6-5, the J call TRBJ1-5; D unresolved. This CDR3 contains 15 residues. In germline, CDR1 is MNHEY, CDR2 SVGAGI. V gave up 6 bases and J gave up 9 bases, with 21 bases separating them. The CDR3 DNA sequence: TGTGCCAGCAGCCCTAGAGGGTTCGCGAGTCGGCCCCAGCATTTT. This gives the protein CASSPRGFASRPQHF.

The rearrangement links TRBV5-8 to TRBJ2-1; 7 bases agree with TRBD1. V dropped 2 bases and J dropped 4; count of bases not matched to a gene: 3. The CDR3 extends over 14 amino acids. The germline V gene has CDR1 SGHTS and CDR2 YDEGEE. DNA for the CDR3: TGTGCCAGCAGCTTAAGGGACAGATACAATGAGCAGTTCTTC. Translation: CASSLRDRYNEQFF.

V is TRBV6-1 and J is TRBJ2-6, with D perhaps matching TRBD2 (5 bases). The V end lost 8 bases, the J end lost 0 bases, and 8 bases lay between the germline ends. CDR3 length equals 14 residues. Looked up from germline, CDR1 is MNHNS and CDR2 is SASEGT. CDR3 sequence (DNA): TGTGCCAGCCGACGGGACTCTGGGGCCAACGTCCTGACTTTC. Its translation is CASRRDSGANVLTF.

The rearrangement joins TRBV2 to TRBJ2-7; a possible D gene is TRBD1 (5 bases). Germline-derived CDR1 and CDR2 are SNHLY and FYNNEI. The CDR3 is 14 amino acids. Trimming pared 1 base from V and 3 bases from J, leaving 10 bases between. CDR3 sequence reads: CASSEGQGNYEQYF. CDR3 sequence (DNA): TGTGCCAGCAGTGAAGGGCAGGGTAACTACGAGCAGTACTTC.

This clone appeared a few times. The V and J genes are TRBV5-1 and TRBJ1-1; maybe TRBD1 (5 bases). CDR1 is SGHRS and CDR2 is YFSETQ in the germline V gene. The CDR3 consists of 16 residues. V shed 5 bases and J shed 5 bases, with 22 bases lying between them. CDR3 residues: CASSLVGGGRSTEAFF. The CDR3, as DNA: TGCGCCAGCAGTCTGGTGGGGGGGGGACGTTCGACTGAAGCTTTCTTT.

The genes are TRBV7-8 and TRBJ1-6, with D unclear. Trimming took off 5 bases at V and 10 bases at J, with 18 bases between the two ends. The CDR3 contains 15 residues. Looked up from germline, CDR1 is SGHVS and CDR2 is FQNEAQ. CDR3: CASSPRGSLGSPLHF. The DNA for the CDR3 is TGTGCCAGCAGCCCCCGGGGAAGCCTTGGGTCACCCCTCCACTTT.

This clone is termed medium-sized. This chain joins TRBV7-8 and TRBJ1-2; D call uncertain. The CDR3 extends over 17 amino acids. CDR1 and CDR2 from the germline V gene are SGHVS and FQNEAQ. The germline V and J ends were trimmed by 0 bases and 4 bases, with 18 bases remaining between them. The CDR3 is CASSLAPRSVGSYGYTF. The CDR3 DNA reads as TGTGCCAGCAGCTTAGCGCCTCGTAGTGTCGGGAGCTATGGCTACACCTTC.

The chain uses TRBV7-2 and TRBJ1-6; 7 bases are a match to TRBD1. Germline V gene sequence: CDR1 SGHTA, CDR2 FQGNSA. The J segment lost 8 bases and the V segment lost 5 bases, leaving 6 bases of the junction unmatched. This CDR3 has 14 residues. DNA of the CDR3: TGTGCCAGCAGCCCCGGGACAGTTTATTCACCCCTCCACTTT. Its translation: CASSPGTVYSPLHF.

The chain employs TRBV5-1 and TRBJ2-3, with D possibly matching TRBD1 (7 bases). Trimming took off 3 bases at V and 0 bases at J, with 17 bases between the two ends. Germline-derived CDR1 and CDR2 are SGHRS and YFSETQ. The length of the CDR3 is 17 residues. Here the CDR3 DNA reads TGCGCCAGCAGCTGGGGGGACAGTAGGTCTAGCACAGATACGCAGTATTTT. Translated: CASSWGDSRSSTDTQYF.

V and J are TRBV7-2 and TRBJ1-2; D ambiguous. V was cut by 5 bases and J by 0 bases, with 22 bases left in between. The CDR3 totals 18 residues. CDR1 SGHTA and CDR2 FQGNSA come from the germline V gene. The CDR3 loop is CASSLTVPYQQTNYGYTF. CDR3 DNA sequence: TGTGCCAGCAGCCTCACTGTCCCCTACCAACAGACTAACTATGGCTACACCTTC.

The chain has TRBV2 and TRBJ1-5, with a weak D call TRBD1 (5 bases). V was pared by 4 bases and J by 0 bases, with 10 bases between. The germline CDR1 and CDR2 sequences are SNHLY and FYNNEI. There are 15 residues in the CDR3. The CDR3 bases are TGTGCCAGCAGTGGACAGCCCTATAGCAATCAGCCCCAGCATTTT. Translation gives CASSGQPYSNQPQHF.

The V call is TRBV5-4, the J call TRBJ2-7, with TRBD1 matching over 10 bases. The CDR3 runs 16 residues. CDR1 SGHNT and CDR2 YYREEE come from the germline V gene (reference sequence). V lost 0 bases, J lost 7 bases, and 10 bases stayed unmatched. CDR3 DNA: TGTGCCAGCAGCTTGGCCTTTGGACAGGGGGGTTGGGAGCAGTACTTC. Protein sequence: CASSLAFGQGGWEQYF.

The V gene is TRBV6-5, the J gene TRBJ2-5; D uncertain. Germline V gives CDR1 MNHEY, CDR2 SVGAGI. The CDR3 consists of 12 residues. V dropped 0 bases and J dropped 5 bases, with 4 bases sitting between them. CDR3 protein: CASSYSQETQYF. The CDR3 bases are TGTGCCAGCAGTTACTCGCAGGAGACCCAGTACTTC.

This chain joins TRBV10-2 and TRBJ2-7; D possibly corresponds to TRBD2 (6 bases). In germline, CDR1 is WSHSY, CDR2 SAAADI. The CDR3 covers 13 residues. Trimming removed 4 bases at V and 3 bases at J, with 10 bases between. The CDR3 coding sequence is TGCGCCAGCAGTGGAGCCGGGAGCTACGAGCAGTACTTC. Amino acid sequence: CASSGAGSYEQYF.

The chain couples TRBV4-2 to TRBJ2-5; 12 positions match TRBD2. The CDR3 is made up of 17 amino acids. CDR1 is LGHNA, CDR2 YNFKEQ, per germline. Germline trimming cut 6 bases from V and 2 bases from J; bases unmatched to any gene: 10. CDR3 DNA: TGTGCCAGCAGACCTTCAGGACTAGCGGGGAGTCAAGAGACCCAGTACTTC. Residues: CASRPSGLAGSQETQYF.

CDR3 coding DNA: TGTGCCAGCAGTGAGGGGTTCTCACCCCTCCACTTT. Residues: CASSEGFSPLHF. V gene TRBV6-1 combines with J gene TRBJ1-6; no definite D call. Germline values: CDR1 MNHNS, CDR2 SASEGT. The CDR3 is 12 amino acids. V gave up 3 bases and J gave up 10 bases, with 7 bases separating them.

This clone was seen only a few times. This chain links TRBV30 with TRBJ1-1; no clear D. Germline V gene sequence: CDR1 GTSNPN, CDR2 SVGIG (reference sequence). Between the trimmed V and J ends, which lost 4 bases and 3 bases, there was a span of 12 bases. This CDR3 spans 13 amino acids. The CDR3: CAWKVVGDTEAFF. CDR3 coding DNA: TGTGCCTGGAAGGTAGTTGGGGACACTGAAGCTTTCTTT.

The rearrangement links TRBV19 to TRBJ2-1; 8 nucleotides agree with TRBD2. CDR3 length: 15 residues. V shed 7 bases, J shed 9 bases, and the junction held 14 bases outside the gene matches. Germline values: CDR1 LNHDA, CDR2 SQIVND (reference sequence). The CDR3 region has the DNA TGTGCCAGTATGACCGGGACTAGATTAGGCAGTGAGCAGTTCTTC. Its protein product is CASMTGTRLGSEQFF.

The CDR3 DNA is TGCGCCAGCAGCCGCCGGACAGGGGATGGCTACACCTTC. Amino acids: CASSRRTGDGYTF. The rearrangement links TRBV4-1 to TRBJ1-2, with 9 bases fitting TRBD1. Trimming cost V 4 bases and J 6 bases; bases outside gene matches: 3. This CDR3 is 13 amino acids long. Germline CDR1 and CDR2: MGHRA and YSYEKL.

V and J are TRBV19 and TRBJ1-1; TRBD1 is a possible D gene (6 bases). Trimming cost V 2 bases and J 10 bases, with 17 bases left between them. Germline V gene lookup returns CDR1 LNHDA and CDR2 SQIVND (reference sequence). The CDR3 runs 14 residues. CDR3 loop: CASSIRDNKGGAFF. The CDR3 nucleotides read TGTGCCAGTAGTATACGGGACAACAAGGGGGGAGCTTTCTTT.